These 9 T cell receptor beta chains came from one sample sequenced in a study of blood T cell repertoires in COVID-19. Using immunoSEQ multiplex PCR, the repertoire was profiled, and TCRdb retains in-frame clones only, with some absent. This repertoire shows fewer than 45,000 clones, around 90% found once; its top ten account for around 16%. Sequencing input: peripheral blood. The receptors come from a woman aged 25-40 years in a cohort sampled during active COVID-19.

The chain uses TRBV15 and TRBJ1-5; TRBD1 aligns across 10 bases. The CDR3 sequence is 14 residues long. Germline V gene sequence: CDR1 LNHNV, CDR2 YYDKDF (reference sequence). J gave up 4 bases and V 5 bases, and 2 bases lay outside the gene matches. CDR3 sequence reads: CATSRTGGNQPQHF. The CDR3 coding sequence is TGTGCCACCAGCCGGACAGGGGGAAATCAGCCCCAGCATTTT. The whole variable domain, remainder taken from reference TRBV15 and TRBJ1-5, is DAMVIQNPRYQVTQFGKPVTLSCSQTLNHNVMYWYQQKSSQAPKLLFHYYDKDFNNEADTPDNFQSRRPNTSFCFLDIRSPGLGDTAMYLCATSRTGGNQPQHFGDGTRLSIL.

The chain is built from TRBV19 and TRBJ2-1, with D unclear. This CDR3 spans 14 amino acids. From germline, CDR1 is LNHDA and CDR2 SQIVND (reference sequence). Trimming pared 1 base from V and 4 bases from J, leaving 8 bases between. CDR3 sequence: CASSIGNRYNEQFF. In nucleotides, the CDR3 is TGTGCCAGTAGTATAGGAAACAGATACAATGAGCAGTTCTTC. Filled out from reference TRBV19 and TRBJ2-1, the complete variable domain reads DGGITQSPKYLFRKEGQNVTLSCEQNLNHDAMYWYRQDPGQGLRLIYYSQIVNDFQKGDIAEGYSVSREKKESFPLTVTSAQKNPTAFYLCASSIGNRYNEQFFGPGTRLTVL.

This chain links TRBV5-1 with TRBJ2-2; 11 bases line up with TRBD2. CDR1 and CDR2 from the germline V gene are SGHRS and YFSETQ. The length of the CDR3 is 17 residues. Losses at the gene ends were 3 bases for V and 3 bases for J; bases not matched to a gene: 7. The CDR3 here is CASSSGTSGSDTGELFF. The CDR3 nucleotides are TGCGCCAGCAGCTCCGGAACTAGCGGGAGCGACACCGGGGAGCTGTTTTTT.

The chain combines TRBV19 with TRBJ2-1, with a tentative D call TRBD1 (5 bases). V was shortened by 7 bases and J by 7 bases, with 8 bases between the two germline ends. This CDR3 is 11 amino acids long. Per the germline V gene, CDR1 is LNHDA and CDR2 is SQIVND (reference sequence). The CDR3: CASTKGNEQFF. In nucleotides, the CDR3 is TGTGCCAGTACGAAGGGGAATGAGCAGTTCTTC.

This chain uses TRBV6-4 with TRBJ1-6, with a tentative D call TRBD1 (5 bases). Trimming left V 3 bases short and J 4 bases short, with 13 bases between. This CDR3 has 16 amino acids. Per the germline V gene, CDR1 is MRHNA and CDR2 is SNTAGT. The CDR3 reads CASSEGQRRYNSPLHF. The CDR3 region has the DNA TGTGCCAGCAGTGAGGGGCAGAGAAGGTATAATTCACCCCTCCACTTT.

The rearrangement links TRBV4-3 to TRBJ2-1, with D tentatively TRBD2 (5 bases). This CDR3 comprises 15 residues. With 1 base removed from V and 7 bases from J, the gap between germline ends came to 14 bases. Germline V gene sequence: CDR1 LGHNA, CDR2 YSLEER. Here the CDR3 reads CASSQGLLVWNEQFF. In DNA form, the CDR3 reads TGCGCCAGCAGCCAAGGGTTACTAGTGTGGAATGAGCAGTTCTTC.

The chain combines TRBV18 with TRBJ2-1; 8 nucleotides line up with TRBD1. Unmatched junction bases numbered 5, after V lost 2 bases and J lost 2 bases. CDR1 is KGHSH, CDR2 LQKENI, per germline. The CDR3 contains 16 residues. CDR3: CASSPGQGLTYNEQFF. CDR3 in DNA: TGTGCCAGCTCACCAGGACAGGGTCTAACCTACAATGAGCAGTTCTTC.

The V and J genes are TRBV24-1 and TRBJ2-3; 14 positions match TRBD2. In germline, CDR1 is KGHDR, CDR2 SFDVKD. The CDR3 is 17 amino acids. J gave up 3 bases and V 5 bases, and 6 bases lay outside the gene matches. The CDR3 is CATSGGGLAGVTDTQYF. CDR3 bases: TGTGCCACCAGTGGGGGGGGACTAGCGGGAGTAACAGATACGCAGTATTTT.

This clone appeared once. The chain is built from TRBV11-3 and TRBJ2-1; the D gene is possibly TRBD2 (6 bases). There are 15 residues in the CDR3. From germline, CDR1 is SGHNT and CDR2 YENEEA. Trimming left V 3 bases short and J 0 bases short, with 9 bases between. This CDR3 reads CASSLGGLSYNEQFF. The CDR3 bases are TGTGCCAGCAGCTTGGGGGGACTCTCCTACAATGAGCAGTTCTTC.